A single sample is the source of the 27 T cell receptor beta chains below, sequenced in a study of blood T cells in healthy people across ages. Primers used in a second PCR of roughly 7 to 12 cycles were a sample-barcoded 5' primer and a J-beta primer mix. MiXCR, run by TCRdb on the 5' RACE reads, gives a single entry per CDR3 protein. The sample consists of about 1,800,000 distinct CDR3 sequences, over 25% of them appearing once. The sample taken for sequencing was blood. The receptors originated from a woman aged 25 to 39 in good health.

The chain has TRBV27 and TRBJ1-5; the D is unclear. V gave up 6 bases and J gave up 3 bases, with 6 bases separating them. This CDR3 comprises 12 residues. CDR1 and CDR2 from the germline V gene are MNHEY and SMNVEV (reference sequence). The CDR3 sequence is CASRAVNQPQHF. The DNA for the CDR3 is TGTGCCAGCAGAGCAGTCAATCAGCCCCAGCATTTT.

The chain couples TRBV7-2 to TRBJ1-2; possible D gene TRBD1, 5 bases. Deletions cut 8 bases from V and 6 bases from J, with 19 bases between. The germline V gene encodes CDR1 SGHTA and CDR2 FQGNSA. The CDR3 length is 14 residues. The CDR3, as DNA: TGTGCCAGCGGCAGCCCCGGGGGAGTTAATGGCTACACCTTC. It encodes CASGSPGGVNGYTF.

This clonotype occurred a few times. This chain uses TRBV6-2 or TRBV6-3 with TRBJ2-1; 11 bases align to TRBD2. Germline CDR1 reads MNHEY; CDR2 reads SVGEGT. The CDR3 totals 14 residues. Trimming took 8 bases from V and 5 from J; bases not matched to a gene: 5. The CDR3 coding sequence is TGTGCCAGCCAGACTAGCGGGGCAAACAATGAGCAGTTCTTC. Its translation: CASQTSGANNEQFF.

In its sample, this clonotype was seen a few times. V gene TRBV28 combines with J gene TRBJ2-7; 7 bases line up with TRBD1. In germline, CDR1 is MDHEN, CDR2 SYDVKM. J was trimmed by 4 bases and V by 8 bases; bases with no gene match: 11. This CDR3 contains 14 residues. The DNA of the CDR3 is TGTGCCAGCCAAGGGGGCTCCCAAGGATACGAGCAGTACTTC. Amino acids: CASQGGSQGYEQYF. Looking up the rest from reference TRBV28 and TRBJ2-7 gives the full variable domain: DVKVTQSSRYLVKRTGEKVFLECVQDMDHENMFWYRQDPGLGLRLIYFSYDVKMKEKGDIPEGYSVSREKKERFSLILESASTNQTSMYLCASQGGSQGYEQYFGPGTRLTVT.

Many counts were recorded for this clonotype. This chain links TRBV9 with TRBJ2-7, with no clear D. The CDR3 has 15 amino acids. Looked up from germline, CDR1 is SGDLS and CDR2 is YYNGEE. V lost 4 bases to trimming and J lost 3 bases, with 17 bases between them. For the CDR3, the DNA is TGTGCCAGCAGCCCAAGACTGATGGGGAACTACGAGCAGTACTTC. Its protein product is CASSPRLMGNYEQYF.

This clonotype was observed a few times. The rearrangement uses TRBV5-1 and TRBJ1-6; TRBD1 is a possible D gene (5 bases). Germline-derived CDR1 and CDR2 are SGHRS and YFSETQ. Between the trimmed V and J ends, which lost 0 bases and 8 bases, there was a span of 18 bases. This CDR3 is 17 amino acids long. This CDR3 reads CASSLEAGRRSDSPLHF. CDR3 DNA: TGCGCCAGCAGCTTGGAGGCAGGGAGGAGGTCGGATTCACCCCTCCACTTT.

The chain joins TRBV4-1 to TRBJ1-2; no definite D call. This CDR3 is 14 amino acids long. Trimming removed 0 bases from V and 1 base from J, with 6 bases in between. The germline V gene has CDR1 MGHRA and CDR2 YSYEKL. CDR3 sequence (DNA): TGCGCCAGCAGCCAAGATCCGATTAACTATGGCTACACCTTC. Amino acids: CASSQDPINYGYTF.

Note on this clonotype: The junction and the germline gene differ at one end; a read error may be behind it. The CDR3 DNA reads as TGCGCCAGCAGCTTGAGGGAGAGAGGTGAAAAACGGTTTTTT. Amino acid sequence: CASSLRERGEKRFF. The rearrangement joins TRBV5-1 to TRBJ1-4; D not resolved. CDR1 is SGHRS and CDR2 is YFSETQ in the germline V gene. The CDR3 spans 14 residues.

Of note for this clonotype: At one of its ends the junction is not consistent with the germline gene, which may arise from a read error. CDR3 DNA: TGTGCCACCGGCAGAAATCTAGCAGATACGCAGTATTTT. Protein product: CATGRNLADTQYF. The V call is TRBV15, the J call TRBJ2-3; D not resolved. The CDR3 is 13 amino acids. CDR1 is LNHNV and CDR2 is YYDKDF in the germline V gene (reference sequence).

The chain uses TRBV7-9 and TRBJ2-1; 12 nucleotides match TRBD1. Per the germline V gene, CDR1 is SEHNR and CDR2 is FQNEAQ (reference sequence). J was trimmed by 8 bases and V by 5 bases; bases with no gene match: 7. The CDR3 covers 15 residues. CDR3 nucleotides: TGTGCCAGCAGCCAACCGGGACAGGGGGCGTATGAGCAGTTCTTC. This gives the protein CASSQPGQGAYEQFF.

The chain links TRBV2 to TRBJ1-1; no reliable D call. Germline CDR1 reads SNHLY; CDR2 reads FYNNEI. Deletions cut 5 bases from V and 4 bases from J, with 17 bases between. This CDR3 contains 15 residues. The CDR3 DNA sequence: TGTGCCAGCAGTCCCATTTCAGCTTCTAGCACTGAAGCTTTCTTT. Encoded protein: CASSPISASSTEAFF.

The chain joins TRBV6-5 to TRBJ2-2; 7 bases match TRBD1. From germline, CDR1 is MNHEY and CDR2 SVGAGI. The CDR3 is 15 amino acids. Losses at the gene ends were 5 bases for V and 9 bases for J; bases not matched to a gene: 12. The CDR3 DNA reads TGTGCCAGCAGTGAAAGACAGGGACCCCCCCGGGAGCTGTTTTTT. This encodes CASSERQGPPRELFF.

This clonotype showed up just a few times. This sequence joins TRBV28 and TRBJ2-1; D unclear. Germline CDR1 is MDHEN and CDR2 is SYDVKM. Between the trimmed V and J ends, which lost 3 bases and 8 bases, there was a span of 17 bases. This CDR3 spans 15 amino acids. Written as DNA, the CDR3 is TGTGCCAGCAGTTTGGGCACGGCGGCTTATGATGAGCAGTTCTTC. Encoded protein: CASSLGTAAYDEQFF.

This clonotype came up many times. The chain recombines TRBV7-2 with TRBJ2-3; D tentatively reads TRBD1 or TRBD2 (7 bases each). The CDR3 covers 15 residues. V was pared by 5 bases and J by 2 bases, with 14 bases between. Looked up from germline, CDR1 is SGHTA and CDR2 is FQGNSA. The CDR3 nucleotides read TGTGCCAGCAGCCCAGCGGGACAGTTCACAGATACGCAGTATTTT. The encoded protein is CASSPAGQFTDTQYF. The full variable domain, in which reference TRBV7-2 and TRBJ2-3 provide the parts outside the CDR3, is GAGVSQSPSNKVTEKGKDVELRCDPISGHTALYWYRQSLGQGLEFLIYFQGNSAPDKSGLPSDRFSAERTGGSVSTLTIQRTQQEDSAVYLCASSPAGQFTDTQYFGPGTRLTVL.

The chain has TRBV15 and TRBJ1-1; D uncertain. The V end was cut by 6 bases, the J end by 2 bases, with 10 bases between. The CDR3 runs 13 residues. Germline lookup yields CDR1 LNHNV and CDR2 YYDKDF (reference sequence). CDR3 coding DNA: TGTGCCACCAGGCTCGCACTCAACACTGAAGCTTTCTTT. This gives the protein CATRLALNTEAFF.

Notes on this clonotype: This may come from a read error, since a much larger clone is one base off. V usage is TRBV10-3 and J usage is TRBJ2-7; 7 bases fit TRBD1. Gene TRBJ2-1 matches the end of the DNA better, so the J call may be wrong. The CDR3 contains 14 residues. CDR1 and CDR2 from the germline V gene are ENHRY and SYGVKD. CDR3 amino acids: CAISTTGRSYEQFF. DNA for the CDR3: TGTGCCATCAGTACGACAGGGCGCTCCTACGAGCAGTTCTTC.

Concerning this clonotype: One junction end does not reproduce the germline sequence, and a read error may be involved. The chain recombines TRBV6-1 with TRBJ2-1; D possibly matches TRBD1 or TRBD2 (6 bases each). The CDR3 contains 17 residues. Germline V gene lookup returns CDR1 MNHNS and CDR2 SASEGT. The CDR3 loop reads CASSEAVWGAQDNKQFF. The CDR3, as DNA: TGTGCCAGCAGTGAAGCTGTATGGGGGGCGCAAGACAATAAGCAGTTCTTC.

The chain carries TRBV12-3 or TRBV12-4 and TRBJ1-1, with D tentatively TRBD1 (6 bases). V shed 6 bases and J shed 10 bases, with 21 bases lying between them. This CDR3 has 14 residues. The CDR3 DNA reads TGTGCCAGCAGCAACCCCCCCACAGGGAGGGGAGCTTTCTTT. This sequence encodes CASSNPPTGRGAFF.

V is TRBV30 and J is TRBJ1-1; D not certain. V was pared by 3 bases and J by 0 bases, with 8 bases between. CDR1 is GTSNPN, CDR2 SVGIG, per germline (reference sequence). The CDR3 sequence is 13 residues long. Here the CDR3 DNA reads TGTGCCTGGAGGGGAACCCTGAACACTGAAGCTTTCTTT. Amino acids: CAWRGTLNTEAFF.

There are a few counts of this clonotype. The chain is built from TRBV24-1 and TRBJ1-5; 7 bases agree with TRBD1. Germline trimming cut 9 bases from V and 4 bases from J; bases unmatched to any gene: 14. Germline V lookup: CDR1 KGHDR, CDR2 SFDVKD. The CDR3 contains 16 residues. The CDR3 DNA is TGTGCCACCCCAAACATAAGACAGGGAAGTAATCAGCCCCAGCATTTT. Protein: CATPNIRQGSNQPQHF.

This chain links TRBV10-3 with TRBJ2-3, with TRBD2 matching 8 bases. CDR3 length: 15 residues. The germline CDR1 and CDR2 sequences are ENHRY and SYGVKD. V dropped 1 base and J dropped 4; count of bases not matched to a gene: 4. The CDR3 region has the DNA TGTGCCATCAGTGAGTTATTAGCGGGGTCAGATACGCAGTATTTT. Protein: CAISELLAGSDTQYF.

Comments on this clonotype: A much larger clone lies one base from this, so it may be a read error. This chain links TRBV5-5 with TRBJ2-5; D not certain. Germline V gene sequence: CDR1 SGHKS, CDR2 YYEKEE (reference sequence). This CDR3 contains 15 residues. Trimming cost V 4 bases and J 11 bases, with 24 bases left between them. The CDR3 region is CASSRSVGYSYKQYF. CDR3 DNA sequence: TGTGCCAGCAGCCGCTCCGTCGGGTACTCCTACAAGCAGTACTTC.

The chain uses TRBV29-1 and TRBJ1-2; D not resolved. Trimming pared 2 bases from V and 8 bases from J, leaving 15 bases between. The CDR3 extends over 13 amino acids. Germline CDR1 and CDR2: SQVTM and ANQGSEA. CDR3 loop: CSVEPRQPSGYTF. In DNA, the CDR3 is TGCAGCGTTGAACCGCGACAACCCTCAGGCTACACCTTC.

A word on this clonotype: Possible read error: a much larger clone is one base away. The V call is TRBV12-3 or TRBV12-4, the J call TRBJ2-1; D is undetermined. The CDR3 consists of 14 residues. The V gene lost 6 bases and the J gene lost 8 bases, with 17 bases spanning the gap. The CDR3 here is CASRTLGSCDEQFF. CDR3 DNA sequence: TGTGCCAGCAGGACCCTGGGGTCTTGCGATGAGCAGTTCTTC.

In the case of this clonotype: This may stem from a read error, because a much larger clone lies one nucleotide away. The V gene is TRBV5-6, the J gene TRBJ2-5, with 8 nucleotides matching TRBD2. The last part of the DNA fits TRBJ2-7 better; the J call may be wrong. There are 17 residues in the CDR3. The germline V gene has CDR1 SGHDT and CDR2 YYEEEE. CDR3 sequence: CVSSPPGGVRASYEQYF. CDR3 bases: TGTGTCAGCAGCCCCCCGGGGGGGGTTCGGGCCTCATACGAGCAGTACTTC.

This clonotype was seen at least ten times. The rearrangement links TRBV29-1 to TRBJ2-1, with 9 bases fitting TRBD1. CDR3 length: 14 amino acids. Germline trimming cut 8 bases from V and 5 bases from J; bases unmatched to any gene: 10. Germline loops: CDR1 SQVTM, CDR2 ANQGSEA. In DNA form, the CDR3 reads TGCAGCTGCAATGCCGGGACAGGGAACAATGAGCAGTTCTTC. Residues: CSCNAGTGNNEQFF.

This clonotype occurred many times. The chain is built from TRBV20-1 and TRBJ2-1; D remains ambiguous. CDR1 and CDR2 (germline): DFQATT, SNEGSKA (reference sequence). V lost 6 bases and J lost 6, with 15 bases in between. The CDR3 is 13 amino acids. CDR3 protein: CSAPSPPFNEQFF. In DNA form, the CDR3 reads TGCAGTGCCCCAAGTCCCCCATTCAATGAGCAGTTCTTC.